The source of this T cell receptor (beta chain) is a study of cytomegalovirus exposure and HLA in healthy donors. Germline V lookup: CDR1 SEHNR, CDR2 FQNEAQ (reference sequence). V was clipped by 5 bases and J by 6 bases, with 16 bases between them. CDR3 length: 14 residues. 13 Jbeta primers and 60 Vbeta primers were used for the PCR. Generated by immunoSEQ multiplex PCR, the TCRdb table keeps only in-frame clones and is missing some. The sample includes 150,000 to 180,000 clones, 75% to 85% seen only once; the top ten take roughly 5.9%. The chain has TRBV7-9 and TRBJ1-2; no reliable D call. The TCR was taken from a woman in her forties in good health and CMV-seropositive. Sequencing was done on a sample of PBMCs. CDR3: CASSLLGLWNGYTF. As DNA, the CDR3 is TGTGCCAGCAGCCTACTAGGACTTTGGAATGGCTACACCTTC.